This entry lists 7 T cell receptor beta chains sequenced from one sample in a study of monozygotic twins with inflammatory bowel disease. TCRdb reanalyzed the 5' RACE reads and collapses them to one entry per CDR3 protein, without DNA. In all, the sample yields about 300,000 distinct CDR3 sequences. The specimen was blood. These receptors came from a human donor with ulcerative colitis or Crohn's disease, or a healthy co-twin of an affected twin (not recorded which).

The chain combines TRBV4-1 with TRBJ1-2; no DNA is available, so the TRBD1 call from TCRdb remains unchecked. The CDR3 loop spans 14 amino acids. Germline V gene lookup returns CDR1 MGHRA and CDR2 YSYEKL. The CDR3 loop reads CASSRDQTGSGYTF.

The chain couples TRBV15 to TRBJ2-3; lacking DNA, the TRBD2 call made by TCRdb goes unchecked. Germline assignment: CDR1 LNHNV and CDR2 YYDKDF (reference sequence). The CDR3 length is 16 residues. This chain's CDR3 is CATSRSSGPGGDTQYF. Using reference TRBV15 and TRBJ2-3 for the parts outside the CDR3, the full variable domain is DAMVIQNPRYQVTQFGKPVTLSCSQTLNHNVMYWYQQKSSQAPKLLFHYYDKDFNNEADTPDNFQSRRPNTSFCFLDIRSPGLGDTAMYLCATSRSSGPGGDTQYFGPGTRLTVL.

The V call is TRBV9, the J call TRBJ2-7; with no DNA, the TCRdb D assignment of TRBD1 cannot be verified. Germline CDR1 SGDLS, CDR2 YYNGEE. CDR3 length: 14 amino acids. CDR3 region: CASSPTDRETEQYF.

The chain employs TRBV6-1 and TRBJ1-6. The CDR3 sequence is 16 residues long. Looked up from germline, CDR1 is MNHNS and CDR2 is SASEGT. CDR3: CASSQSRGSYNSPLHF.

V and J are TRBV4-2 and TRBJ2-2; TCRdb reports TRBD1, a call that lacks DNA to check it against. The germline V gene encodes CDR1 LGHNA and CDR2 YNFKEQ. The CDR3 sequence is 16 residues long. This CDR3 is CASSQAPGTGAGELFF.

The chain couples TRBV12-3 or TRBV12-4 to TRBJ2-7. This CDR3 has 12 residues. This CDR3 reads CASRPVGYEQYF.

CDR3 amino acids: CASSQDSGTSYEQYF. This sequence joins TRBV4-3 and TRBJ2-7; absent DNA, TCRdb's TRBD2 call cannot be checked. The germline V gene has CDR1 LGHNA and CDR2 YSLEER. The CDR3 is 15 amino acids.